This TCR beta chain was observed in a study of T-cell reconstitution after alpha-beta-depleted transplantation in children. V gave up 9 bases and J gave up 6 bases, with 17 bases separating them. CDR1 and CDR2 from the germline V gene are KGHDR and SFDVKD. This CDR3 is built from 13 residues. Unique molecular identifiers were incorporated when the TCRbeta library was constructed. TCRdb processed the PCR reads anew with MiXCR; each CDR3 protein has one entry. The sample includes 700,000 to 950,000 distinct CDR3 sequences, approximately 15% of them seen just once. The clonotype was recovered from a male patient aged 10 to 17 who had a stem cell transplant for acute lymphoblastic leukemia, so the T cells may come from the graft donor. The source material was PBMCs, mostly from graft donor cells, sampled 360 days after TCRalphabeta/CD19-depleted stem cell transplant. The chain carries TRBV24-1 and TRBJ2-7; possibly TRBD1 for D (5 bases). The CDR3 DNA is TGTGCCACCGCAGGGAATAGCCTCGGCGAGCAGTACTTC. Encoded protein: CATAGNSLGEQYF.